A single sample gave rise to the 17 T cell receptor beta chains below, sequenced in a study of regulatory T cells in long-lasting Graves disease. Stated time point: newly diagnosed GD, antithyroid drugs for less than 3 months. The TCR library was made from RNA extracted from PBMCs. HTBI primers from iRepertoire and Arm-PCR of CDR3 regions yielded the TCR beta libraries. TCRdb reprocessed the multiplex PCR reads via MiXCR and lists one record per CDR3 protein. The data show approximately 400,000 distinct CDR3 sequences, about 15% seen once. These same data were also listed under a study on T cells in Graves' hyperthyroidism and ophthalmopathy.

Here the sequenced sample was peripheral blood mononuclear cells (PBMCs), taken at new diagnosis, from a patient treated with antithyroid drugs. These receptors all come from a woman aged 25 to 45 with Graves disease.

This clonotype was picked up a small number of times. The chain is built from TRBV4-2 and TRBJ1-2; maybe TRBD1 (5 bases). The CDR3 totals 15 residues. V lost 1 base and J 4 bases, leaving 13 bases between the germline ends. Germline-derived CDR1 and CDR2 are LGHNA and YNFKEQ. DNA of the CDR3: TGTGCCAGCAGCCAAGGGACGGGGCCCCCCTATGGCTACACCTTC. Its translation: CASSQGTGPPYGYTF.

This clonotype showed up just a few times. The CDR3, as DNA: TGTGCCAGCTCGATCCCCCTCTCCTACAATGAGCAGTTCTTC. It codes for CASSIPLSYNEQFF. The chain employs TRBV19 and TRBJ2-1; unclear D gene. Germline CDR1 is LNHDA and CDR2 is SQIVND (reference sequence). Trimming left V 9 bases short and J 0 bases short, with 12 bases between. The CDR3 totals 14 residues.

This clonotype was seen many times. The genes are TRBV7-9 and TRBJ2-1; TRBD2 agrees at 10 bases. With V trimmed by 4 bases and J by 3 bases, 3 bases remained unmatched. Germline V CDR1 and CDR2: SEHNR, FQNEAQ (reference sequence). CDR3 length equals 15 residues. The CDR3 DNA reads as TGTGCCAGCAGCTCCGGACTAGCGGACTACAATGAGCAGTTCTTC. As protein: CASSSGLADYNEQFF.

This clonotype has a count of ten or more. This chain uses TRBV3-1 with TRBJ2-5; a weak D match, TRBD2 (6 bases). CDR1 is LGHDT, CDR2 YNNKEL, per germline (reference sequence). The CDR3 spans 16 residues. Trimming cost V 4 bases and J 1 base, with 16 bases left between them. CDR3 nucleotides: TGTGCCAGCAGCCTTCCGTTCGGGGACTCCCAAGAGACCCAGTACTTC. This gives the protein CASSLPFGDSQETQYF.

This clonotype was counted at least ten times. CDR3 nucleotide sequence: TGTGCCAGCAGCCAAGAACCGAGGGGGCTTAGCACTGAAGCTTTCTTT. It encodes CASSQEPRGLSTEAFF. The chain has TRBV3-1 and TRBJ1-1; 7 nucleotides agree with TRBD1. V lost 0 bases and J lost 4; bases outside the gene matches: 8. The CDR3 is made up of 16 amino acids. Germline V gene lookup returns CDR1 LGHDT and CDR2 YNNKEL (reference sequence).

This clonotype showed up many times. This chain connects TRBV30 to TRBJ1-4, with D hard to call. CDR3 length: 15 residues. Germline lookup yields CDR1 GTSNPN and CDR2 SVGIG (reference sequence). V lost 7 bases, J lost 3 bases, and 18 bases lay in between. CDR3 nucleotides: TGTGCCTCCACCCGTGGGCCCGCGGCTAATGAAAAACTGTTTTTT. Translated: CASTRGPAANEKLFF.

The V and J genes are TRBV6-1 and TRBJ1-1, with 7 nucleotides matching TRBD1. V was pared by 7 bases and J by 9 bases, with 5 bases of the junction left unmatched. The CDR3 runs to 11 residues. From germline, CDR1 is MNHNS and CDR2 SASEGT. As DNA, the CDR3 is TGTGCCAGCAATCGACAGGGCAAAGCTTTCTTT. Residues: CASNRQGKAFF.

The gene calls are TRBV10-2 and TRBJ2-3; D possibly matches TRBD1 or TRBD2 (6 bases each). V was clipped by 7 bases and J by 6 bases, with 14 bases between them. The CDR3 has 13 amino acids. Germline-derived CDR1 and CDR2 are WSHSY and SAAADI. The CDR3 DNA follows: TGCGCCAGCATAGGGGGGCCTTTGGATACGCAGTATTTT. Translating gives CASIGGPLDTQYF.

V and J are TRBV30 and TRBJ1-1, with 8 nucleotides matching TRBD1. Germline V CDR1 and CDR2: GTSNPN, SVGIG (reference sequence). The length of the CDR3 is 14 residues. Trimming cost V 5 bases and J 0 bases; bases outside gene matches: 5. The CDR3 is CAWRTGLVNTEAFF. DNA for the CDR3: TGTGCCTGGCGGACAGGGTTGGTGAACACTGAAGCTTTCTTT.

This clonotype was recorded at least ten times. The chain joins TRBV12-3 or TRBV12-4 to TRBJ1-2; D remains ambiguous. The V end was cut by 6 bases, the J end by 2 bases, with 10 bases between. This CDR3 spans 13 amino acids. CDR3 sequence reads: CASRRTENYGYTF. CDR3 bases: TGTGCCAGCAGGAGGACTGAAAACTATGGCTACACCTTC.

This clonotype showed up many times. The J gene is TRBJ1-2, the V gene TRBV6-1; 8 nucleotides agree with TRBD1. CDR1 and CDR2 from the germline V gene are MNHNS and SASEGT. This CDR3 comprises 14 residues. The J segment lost 4 bases and the V segment lost 6 bases, leaving 7 bases of the junction unmatched. CDR3 coding DNA: TGTGCCAGCAGAGGCAGGGGGCCGGTCTATGGCTACACCTTC. Translated, it gives CASRGRGPVYGYTF.

The rearrangement joins TRBV10-3 to TRBJ2-6; 8 positions agree with TRBD1. The trim removed 2 bases at V and 3 bases at J, leaving 6 bases unmatched. Per germline, CDR1 ENHRY and CDR2 SYGVKD. The CDR3 consists of 17 residues. DNA of the CDR3: TGTGCCATCAGTGAGAGGCAGGGGGCGGATGGGGCCAACGTCCTGACTTTC. Translation gives CAISERQGADGANVLTF.

The J gene is TRBJ2-7, the V gene TRBV3-1; 7 nucleotides line up with TRBD1. J lost 6 bases, V lost 4 bases, and 3 bases had no gene match. Germline V gene sequence: CDR1 LGHDT, CDR2 YNNKEL (reference sequence). The CDR3 totals 12 residues. CDR3 DNA sequence: TGTGCCAGCAGCCGAGGGACAGTCGAGCAGTACTTC. This encodes CASSRGTVEQYF.

In this sample, this clonotype turned up many times. The V gene is TRBV9, the J gene TRBJ2-1; 9 nucleotides align to TRBD2. The germline CDR1 and CDR2 sequences are SGDLS and YYNGEE. Trimming removed 5 bases from V and 8 bases from J; junction bases left unmatched: 8. This CDR3 has 14 amino acids. The CDR3 DNA is TGTGCCAGCAGGTGGGTTAGCGGGGGCGATGAGCAGTTCTTC. It encodes CASRWVSGGDEQFF.

Ten or more counts support this clonotype. The chain combines TRBV27 with TRBJ2-2; D unclear. In germline, CDR1 is MNHEY, CDR2 SMNVEV (reference sequence). V shed 3 bases and J shed 2 bases, with 10 bases lying between them. The CDR3 has 15 amino acids. CDR3 sequence: CASSFSTGNTGELFF. CDR3 nucleotides: TGTGCCAGCAGTTTCTCGACCGGTAACACCGGGGAGCTGTTTTTT.

This clonotype was detected ten times or more. The chain joins TRBV7-9 to TRBJ2-7, with D tentatively TRBD1 (6 bases). V was pared by 5 bases and J by 5 bases, with 16 bases between. CDR3 size: 14 residues. Germline CDR1 and CDR2: SEHNR and FQNEAQ (reference sequence). CDR3 region: CASSARQVDDEQYF. In DNA form, the CDR3 reads TGTGCCAGCAGCGCTCGACAGGTAGATGACGAGCAGTACTTC.

This clonotype turned up a few times. This chain connects TRBV10-3 to TRBJ2-1; no clear D. Germline-derived CDR1 and CDR2 are ENHRY and SYGVKD. Between the trimmed V and J ends, which lost 5 bases and 1 base, there was a span of 9 bases. This CDR3 has 14 residues. The CDR3 DNA sequence: TGTGCCATCAGTTCGGACCATTCCTACAATGAGCAGTTCTTC. Translated: CAISSDHSYNEQFF.